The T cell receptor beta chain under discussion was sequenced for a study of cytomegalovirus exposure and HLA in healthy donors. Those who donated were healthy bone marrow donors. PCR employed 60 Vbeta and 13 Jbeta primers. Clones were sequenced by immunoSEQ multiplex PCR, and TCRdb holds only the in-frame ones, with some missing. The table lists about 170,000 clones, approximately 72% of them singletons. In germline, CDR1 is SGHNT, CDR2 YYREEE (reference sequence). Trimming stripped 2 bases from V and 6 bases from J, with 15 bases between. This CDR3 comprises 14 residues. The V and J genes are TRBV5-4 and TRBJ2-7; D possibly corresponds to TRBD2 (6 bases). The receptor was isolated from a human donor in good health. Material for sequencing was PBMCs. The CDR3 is CASSFRGGRREQYF. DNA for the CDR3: TGTGCCAGCAGCTTCCGAGGAGGGAGGCGCGAGCAGTACTTC.